These T cell receptor beta chains were read from a single sample in a study of response to subunit inactivated influenza vaccine. MiXCR, applied by TCRdb to the RT-PCR reads, yields one record per CDR3 protein. Of hundreds of thousands of distinct CDR3 sequences in the sample, approximately 15% were seen once. The sample was PBMCs from blood, taken 14 to 15 days before vaccination. The receptors come from a man aged 50 to 59 who received an inactivated influenza vaccine. CDR3s include the opening cysteine and the closing phenylalanine or tryptophan. The order of the fields is J gene, D gene, V gene, clone size, CDR3 protein, CDR3 DNA. The D gene is left open where the match is weak. Clone size is not always given. Where it is, it says once, few, many or a class for expanded clones.

>TRBJ1-2|-|TRBV25-1|few
CASSGTQYGYTF
TGTGCCAGCAGTGGTACACAGTATGGCTACACCTTC
>TRBJ2-3|-|TRBV29-1|many
CSVVEAGRTDTQYF
TGCAGCGTTGTGGAGGCAGGGAGAACAGATACGCAGTATTTT
>TRBJ1-1|-|TRBV6-1|-
CASSAPRGYTEAFF
TGTGCCAGCAGTGCCCCCCGGGGGTACACTGAAGCTTTCTTT
>TRBJ1-5|-|TRBV4-1|-
CASSQGPRQPQHF
TGCGCCAGCAGCCAAGGCCCCCGGCAGCCCCAGCATTTT
>TRBJ2-1|TRBD2|TRBV20-1|-
CSASGAGGRYNEQFF
TGCAGTGCTAGTGGTGCGGGGGGCAGGTACAATGAGCAGTTCTTC
>TRBJ2-3|-|TRBV20-1|many
CSATSRQRGGTDTQYF
TGCAGTGCTACCAGTCGACAGCGCGGTGGGACAGATACGCAGTATTTT
>TRBJ1-1|TRBD1|TRBV2|-
CASNLDRAAEAFF
TGTGCCAGCAATCTAGACAGGGCCGCTGAAGCTTTCTTT
>TRBJ1-4|-|TRBV7-2|few
CASSLGGSSHEKLFF
TGTGCCAGCAGCTTAGGTGGGAGCAGTCACGAAAAACTGTTTTTT
>TRBJ2-3|-|TRBV12-3/TRBV12-4|many
CASSPDRGAGSDTQYF
TGTGCCAGCAGCCCAGACCGGGGGGCGGGATCAGATACGCAGTATTTT
>TRBJ1-5|-|TRBV2|few
CATGGNQPQHF
TGTGCCACAGGAGGCAATCAGCCCCAGCATTTT
>TRBJ1-6|-|TRBV5-6|-
CASSFWGTQEHF
TGTGCCAGCAGCTTTTGGGGAACCCAGGAACACTTT
>TRBJ1-1|-|TRBV20-1|few
CSAALGRMNTEAFF
TGCAGTGCTGCCCTAGGCAGGATGAACACTGAAGCTTTCTTT
>TRBJ2-4|TRBD2|TRBV5-1|few
CASSLGTSAATQYF
TGCGCCAGCAGCCTCGGGACTAGCGCGGCCACTCAGTACTTC
>TRBJ2-3|-|TRBV18|-
CASSPDRGQKGTDTQYF
TGTGCCAGCTCACCTGACAGAGGACAAAAGGGCACAGATACGCAGTATTTT
>TRBJ2-6|-|TRBV10-3|many
CAISEVVTGANVLTF
TGTGCCATCAGTGAGGTGGTGACAGGGGCCAACGTCCTGACTTTC
>TRBJ1-1|TRBD1|TRBV6-1|few
CASRGQAGEAFF
TGTGCCAGCAGGGGACAGGCTGGTGAAGCTTTCTTT
>TRBJ1-1|-|TRBV3-1|few
CASSQDSGQVGTEAFF
TGTGCCAGCAGCCAAGATAGCGGGCAGGTCGGCACTGAAGCTTTCTTT
>TRBJ2-1|TRBD1|TRBV20-1|-
CSARGQGIDEQFF
TGCAGTGCCCGGGGACAGGGGATCGATGAGCAGTTCTTC
>TRBJ2-6|-|TRBV5-1|-
CASSWNSGANVLTF
TGCGCCAGCAGCTGGAACTCTGGGGCCAACGTCCTGACTTTC
>TRBJ2-1|-|TRBV7-2|-
CASSLANTYNEQFF
TGTGCCAGCAGCTTAGCGAACACTTACAATGAGCAGTTCTTC
>TRBJ2-7|-|TRBV11-2|many
CASSLERTPSPYEQYF
TGTGCCAGCAGCTTAGAACGTACACCCTCCCCTTACGAGCAGTACTTC
>TRBJ2-3|TRBD2|TRBV20-1|-
CSALGTSGTDTQYF
TGCAGTGCCCTTGGGACTAGCGGCACAGATACGCAGTATTTT
>TRBJ2-5|-|TRBV4-2|few
CASSQAPQQETQYF
TGTGCCAGCAGCCAAGCCCCACAACAAGAGACCCAGTACTTC
>TRBJ2-3|TRBD2|TRBV12-3/TRBV12-4|-
CASSPEAGGGTDTQYF
TGTGCCAGCAGCCCTGAAGCGGGGGGGGGAACAGATACGCAGTATTTT
>TRBJ2-1|TRBD2|TRBV20-1|-
CSARPTSGMFNEQFF
TGCAGTGCTAGACCCACTAGCGGGATGTTCAATGAGCAGTTCTTC
>TRBJ2-3|TRBD1|TRBV20-1|few
CSASVQGEQDTQYF
TGCAGTGCTAGTGTCCAGGGGGAACAGGATACGCAGTATTTT
>TRBJ2-7|-|TRBV12-3/TRBV12-4|-
CASSFVENSYEQYF
TGTGCCAGCAGTTTCGTCGAGAACTCCTACGAGCAGTACTTC
>TRBJ2-1|TRBD1|TRBV6-5|few
CASSYYRGQYNEQFF
TGTGCCAGCAGTTACTACAGGGGCCAATACAATGAGCAGTTCTTC
>TRBJ2-7|TRBD2|TRBV18|-
CASSPSPTSGPYEQYF
TGTGCCAGCTCACCATCTCCGACTAGCGGCCCCTACGAGCAGTACTTC
>TRBJ2-3|-|TRBV6-1|-
CASSEIAQEGPWDTQYF
TGTGCCAGCAGTGAAATCGCCCAGGAGGGTCCTTGGGATACGCAGTATTTT
>TRBJ1-1|TRBD1|TRBV20-1|few
CSAREQGRQLEAFF
TGCAGTGCTAGGGAACAGGGGCGACAATTGGAAGCTTTCTTT
>TRBJ2-7|-|TRBV12-3/TRBV12-4|few
CASTHTTTTQGSYEQYF
TGTGCCAGCACTCATACAACGACGACCCAAGGGTCCTACGAGCAGTACTTC
>TRBJ1-2|-|TRBV6-1|few
CASSVDNYGYTF
TGTGCCAGCAGTGTGGACAACTATGGCTACACCTTC